The entry below describes one TCR beta chain. Its antigen remains unidentified. This entry comes from a study of cytomegalovirus exposure and HLA in healthy donors. The PCR contained 60 Vbeta and 13 Jbeta primers. The assay was immunoSEQ multiplex PCR, and TCRdb's table has in-frame clones only and misses some. The table records 65,000 to 80,000 clones, under 80% of them present only once. Broader study findings: Reports indicated that the classifier achieved high specificity and sensitivity in diagnosing cytomegalovirus status. Indistinguishable V segments such as TRBV6-2 and TRBV6-3 were excluded.

CDR1 is SGHTA, CDR2 FQGNSA, per germline. Trimming took 3 bases from V and 7 from J; bases not matched to a gene: 8. The CDR3 runs 14 residues. Sequenced: PBMCs. The receptor was derived from a middle-aged man in good health and CMV-seropositive. The chain recombines TRBV7-2 with TRBJ2-7; 8 nucleotides line up with TRBD2. CDR3 loop: CASSLSSGGYEQYF. The CDR3 nucleotides read TGTGCCAGCAGCTTGAGCAGCGGGGGTTATGAGCAGTACTTC.